What follows are 30 T cell receptor beta chains derived from one specimen sequenced in a study of cytomegalovirus exposure and HLA in healthy donors. Profiling relied on immunoSEQ multiplex PCR, and the TCRdb table lists in-frame clones only, not all of them. This sample has more than 100,000 clones; 88% occur once, and the top ten carry around 1.5%. Input material: PBMCs. The receptors shown here come from a man aged 25-45 years in good health and CMV-seronegative.

This clone occurred once. The chain links TRBV9 to TRBJ2-1; 11 bases map to TRBD2. CDR1 and CDR2 from the germline V gene are SGDLS and YYNGEE. The CDR3 loop spans 18 amino acids. V trimming: 2 bases; J trimming: 4 bases; junction bases outside the gene matches: 11. CDR3 sequence: CASSVPTSGTSGYNEQFF. CDR3 coding DNA: TGTGCCAGCAGCGTCCCGACTTCCGGGACTAGCGGTTACAATGAGCAGTTCTTC. Drawing the rest from reference TRBV9 and TRBJ2-1, the complete variable domain is DSGVTQTPKHLITATGQRVTLRCSPRSGDLSVYWYQQSLDQGLQFLIQYYNGEERAKGNILERFSAQQFPDLHSELNLSSLELGDSALYFCASSVPTSGTSGYNEQFFGPGTRLTVL.

CDR3 DNA: TGTGCCAGCAGTTTCCTCCTAGCGGGAGGGCCAGATACGCAGTATTTT. Translation gives CASSFLLAGGPDTQYF. The J gene is TRBJ2-3, the V gene TRBV27; 12 bases match TRBD2. CDR3 length: 16 amino acids. V trimming: 3 bases; J trimming: 4 bases; junction bases outside the gene matches: 5. Per germline, CDR1 MNHEY and CDR2 SMNVEV (reference sequence).

This clone appeared a few times. The chain is built from TRBV7-2 and TRBJ2-7; 8 nucleotides match TRBD2. Germline trimming cut 3 bases from V and 7 bases from J; bases unmatched to any gene: 5. This CDR3 is built from 13 residues. Germline lookup yields CDR1 SGHTA and CDR2 FQGNSA. This chain's CDR3 is CASSFPGGQEQYF. In nucleotides, the CDR3 is TGTGCCAGCAGCTTCCCGGGAGGGCAAGAGCAGTACTTC. The full variable domain, with the rest looked up from reference TRBV7-2 and TRBJ2-7, is GAGVSQSPSNKVTEKGKDVELRCDPISGHTALYWYRQSLGQGLEFLIYFQGNSAPDKSGLPSDRFSAERTGGSVSTLTIQRTQQEDSAVYLCASSFPGGQEQYFGPGTRLTVT.

The chain has TRBV7-9 and TRBJ2-7, with D possibly matching TRBD1 (6 bases). The CDR3 extends over 14 amino acids. V was cut by 5 bases and J by 2 bases, with 13 bases left in between. CDR1 is SEHNR and CDR2 is FQNEAQ in the germline V gene (reference sequence). Written as DNA, the CDR3 is TGTGCCAGCAGCGTCCGGGACATGACCTACGAGCAGTACTTC. The encoded protein is CASSVRDMTYEQYF.

The chain joins TRBV9 to TRBJ2-2, with TRBD2 identical over 10 bases. The germline CDR1 and CDR2 sequences are SGDLS and YYNGEE. CDR3 length equals 18 residues. J lost 5 bases, V lost 3 bases, and 13 bases had no gene match. CDR3 in DNA: TGTGCCAGCAGCGAGAGAAATCTAGCGGGAGTTTATACCGGGGAGCTGTTTTTT. It codes for CASSERNLAGVYTGELFF.

This sequence joins TRBV7-2 and TRBJ2-7; TRBD2 might be the D (6 bases). Per the germline V gene, CDR1 is SGHTA and CDR2 is FQGNSA. The CDR3 length is 18 residues. V shed 5 bases and J shed 0 bases, with 23 bases lying between them. Written as DNA, the CDR3 is TGTGCCAGCAGCCCCTGGGCCCGGAGCGGCGGGATCTCCTACGAGCAGTACTTC. Translating gives CASSPWARSGGISYEQYF.

The chain is built from TRBV2 and TRBJ1-5; 7 bases line up with TRBD1. Unmatched junction bases numbered 6, after V lost 6 bases and J lost 4 bases. Germline V CDR1 and CDR2: SNHLY, FYNNEI. The CDR3 runs 14 residues. Here the CDR3 reads CASRMGQPNQPQHF. The CDR3 DNA reads as TGTGCCAGCAGGATGGGACAGCCAAATCAGCCCCAGCATTTT.

The gene calls are TRBV10-1 and TRBJ1-2, with a possible D match to TRBD1 (5 bases). The length of the CDR3 is 14 residues. Germline V gives CDR1 WNHNN, CDR2 SYGVQD (reference sequence). The V end lost 4 bases, the J end lost 2 bases, and 11 bases lay between the germline ends. The CDR3 protein is CASSARRTNYGYTF. In DNA form, the CDR3 reads TGCGCCAGCAGTGCGCGTCGGACAAACTATGGCTACACCTTC.

The J gene is TRBJ2-1, the V gene TRBV7-2; a weak D match, TRBD2 (6 bases). Germline V gives CDR1 SGHTA, CDR2 FQGNSA. There are 15 residues in the CDR3. V was cut by 5 bases and J by 0 bases, with 11 bases left in between. The CDR3: CASSQDGGSYNEQFF. DNA for the CDR3: TGTGCCAGCAGCCAGGACGGGGGCTCCTACAATGAGCAGTTCTTC.

The chain carries TRBV4-1 and TRBJ1-6; 8 bases fit TRBD1. The CDR3 covers 15 residues. Germline trimming cut 0 bases from V and 11 bases from J; bases unmatched to any gene: 6. Germline V gene lookup returns CDR1 MGHRA and CDR2 YSYEKL. The CDR3 protein is CASSQDWGQATPLHF. DNA of the CDR3: TGCGCCAGCAGCCAAGATTGGGGACAGGCTACACCCCTCCACTTT.

The chain combines TRBV6-6 with TRBJ2-7; 12 positions agree with TRBD1. Germline-derived CDR1 and CDR2 are MNHNY and SVGAGI (reference sequence). The V segment lost 8 bases and the J segment 7 bases; nucleotides outside the gene matches: 12. The CDR3 extends over 15 amino acids. The CDR3 here is CASRNRDRGHWEQYF. The CDR3 DNA reads as TGTGCCAGCCGTAACCGGGACAGGGGGCATTGGGAGCAGTACTTC.

The V and J genes are TRBV13 and TRBJ2-1; D not certain. The CDR3 is 12 residues long. Germline loops: CDR1 PRHDT, CDR2 FYEKMQ (reference sequence). V was pared by 7 bases and J by 8 bases, with 12 bases between. The DNA for the CDR3 is TGTGCCAGCAACTCGGGTAGCTATGAGCAGTTCTTC. Translating it yields CASNSGSYEQFF.

The J gene is TRBJ2-7, the V gene TRBV6-5; TRBD1 matches at 7 bases. From germline, CDR1 is MNHEY and CDR2 SVGAGI. V was pared by 3 bases and J by 2 bases, with 7 bases of the junction left unmatched. The CDR3 has 15 amino acids. The CDR3 sequence is CASSYSGQATYEQYF. Here the CDR3 DNA reads TGTGCCAGCAGTTATTCCGGACAGGCCACCTACGAGCAGTACTTC.

This chain joins TRBV12-5 and TRBJ2-5; D gene unclear. Germline CDR1 LGHNT, CDR2 FRNRAP. V lost 5 bases and J 5 bases, leaving 9 bases between the germline ends. The CDR3 has 12 residues. Written as DNA, the CDR3 is TGTGCTAGTGGTCCCGCCGAGGAGACCCAGTACTTC. It encodes CASGPAEETQYF.

This chain connects TRBV11-1 to TRBJ2-7; TRBD1 matches at 9 bases. CDR1 SGHAT and CDR2 FQDESV come from the germline V gene (reference sequence). Unmatched junction bases numbered 4, after V lost 4 bases and J lost 6 bases. The CDR3 totals 13 residues. The CDR3 region is CASSSGGQGEQYF. CDR3 nucleotides: TGTGCCAGCAGCTCGGGGGGACAGGGCGAGCAGTACTTC.

This sequence joins TRBV30 and TRBJ2-5; TRBD1 aligns across 8 bases. Germline CDR1 reads GTSNPN; CDR2 reads SVGIG (reference sequence). The CDR3 totals 15 residues. Trimming took 3 bases from V and 5 from J; bases not matched to a gene: 11. The CDR3 region is CAWSLSDRAVETQYF. The CDR3 DNA is TGTGCCTGGAGCCTGTCGGACAGGGCAGTCGAGACCCAGTACTTC.

This clone was counted once. This chain connects TRBV6-1 to TRBJ1-4; maybe TRBD1 (5 bases). The CDR3 extends over 13 amino acids. From germline, CDR1 is MNHNS and CDR2 SASEGT. With 3 bases removed from V and 8 bases from J, the gap between germline ends came to 10 bases. For the CDR3, the DNA is TGTGCCAGCAGTGAGCTCAGGGTCGAAAAACTGTTTTTT. Translated, it gives CASSELRVEKLFF.

The chain couples TRBV29-1 to TRBJ2-7, with TRBD2 matching 7 bases. The V and J ends lost 7 bases and 4 bases, in that order; junction bases with no gene match: 10. The CDR3 covers 13 residues. Looked up from germline, CDR1 is SQVTM and CDR2 is ANQGSEA. CDR3 residues: CSALIGGLYEQYF. Written as DNA, the CDR3 is TGCAGCGCACTGATCGGGGGGTTGTACGAGCAGTACTTC.

The chain's CDR3 is CASGPRGRYGYTF. The CDR3 bases are TGTGCCAGTGGCCCTAGGGGTCGCTATGGCTACACCTTC. The chain joins TRBV19 to TRBJ1-2, with D possibly matching TRBD1 (5 bases). This CDR3 comprises 13 residues. The germline gives CDR1 LNHDA, CDR2 SQIVND (reference sequence). Trimming left V 8 bases short and J 4 bases short, with 14 bases between.

This chain uses TRBV5-1 with TRBJ2-7; perhaps TRBD2 as D (6 bases). The V gene's germline CDR1 is SGHRS and CDR2 YFSETQ. V shed 0 bases and J shed 1 base, with 14 bases lying between them. CDR3 size: 16 residues. CDR3 sequence (DNA): TGCGCCAGCAGCTTGGGGTCTGGGCTAGCGTCCTACGAGCAGTACTTC. Residues: CASSLGSGLASYEQYF.

V usage is TRBV10-3 and J usage is TRBJ2-3, with D maybe TRBD2 (6 bases). Trimming took 5 bases from V and 0 from J, leaving 9 bases between them. The CDR3 runs 14 residues. CDR1 ENHRY and CDR2 SYGVKD come from the germline V gene. CDR3 coding DNA: TGTGCCATCAGTTTGGGACTCAGCACAGATACGCAGTATTTT. Translating gives CAISLGLSTDTQYF.

This rearrangement joins TRBV19 to TRBJ1-5; D possibly corresponds to TRBD1 (5 bases). Germline V gene data show CDR1 as LNHDA and CDR2 as SQIVND (reference sequence). Trimming cost V 1 base and J 3 bases, with 10 bases left between them. The CDR3 spans 15 residues. CDR3 residues: CASSIGWGDNQPQHF. In DNA, the CDR3 is TGTGCCAGTAGTATAGGGTGGGGGGACAATCAGCCCCAGCATTTT.

The V and J genes are TRBV11-2 and TRBJ1-4, with D hard to call. Germline V gene lookup returns CDR1 SGHAT and CDR2 FQNNGV. The CDR3 spans 14 residues. Trimming shortened V by 1 base and J by 7 bases, and 10 bases separated the two germline ends. CDR3 region: CASSLAHVSEKLFF. In DNA form, the CDR3 reads TGTGCCAGCAGCTTAGCTCACGTTAGTGAAAAACTGTTTTTT.

The rearrangement joins TRBV7-9 to TRBJ1-2; D not certain. V shed 3 bases and J shed 7 bases, with 3 bases lying between them. Germline CDR1 reads SEHNR; CDR2 reads FQNEAQ (reference sequence). The CDR3 has 10 residues. The chain's CDR3 is CASSFRGYTF. The CDR3 DNA sequence: TGTGCCAGCAGCTTCCGTGGCTACACCTTC. The variable domain in full, completed from reference TRBV7-9 and TRBJ1-2, reads DTGVSQNPRHKITKRGQNVTFRCDPISEHNRLYWYRQTLGQGPEFLTYFQNEAQLEKSRLLSDRFSAERPKGSFSTLEIQRTEQGDSAMYLCASSFRGYTFGSGTRLTVV.

The V and J genes are TRBV7-6 and TRBJ1-5, with TRBD1 matching over 10 bases. The CDR3 is 22 amino acids. Germline V gene sequence: CDR1 SGHVS, CDR2 FNYEAQ. The trim removed 2 bases at V and 0 bases at J, leaving 19 bases unmatched. This chain's CDR3 is CASSLRAPTGGLTPYSNQPQHF. The CDR3 nucleotides read TGTGCCAGCAGCTTAAGGGCTCCGACAGGGGGCTTAACCCCCTATAGCAATCAGCCCCAGCATTTT.

The chain has TRBV7-2 and TRBJ1-1; D is unresolved. The CDR3 contains 13 residues. Per the germline V gene, CDR1 is SGHTA and CDR2 is FQGNSA. The ends were cut back, 1 base at V and 7 bases at J, with 10 bases in the middle. The CDR3 is CASSLVVPREAFF. Here the CDR3 DNA reads TGTGCCAGCAGCTTAGTTGTTCCCCGTGAAGCTTTCTTT.

This rearrangement joins TRBV7-8 to TRBJ1-4, with D maybe TRBD1 (5 bases). V was cut by 1 base and J by 6 bases, with 9 bases left in between. The CDR3 is made up of 14 amino acids. Germline loops: CDR1 SGHVS, CDR2 FQNEAQ. This chain's CDR3 is CASSLGGTYEKLFF. CDR3 DNA: TGTGCCAGCAGCTTAGGGGGCACATATGAAAAACTGTTTTTT. The full variable domain, completed using reference TRBV7-8 and TRBJ1-4, is GAGVSQSPRYKVAKRGQDVALRCDPISGHVSLFWYQQALGQGPEFLTYFQNEAQLDKSGLPSDRFFAERPEGSVSTLKIQRTQQEDSAVYLCASSLGGTYEKLFFGSGTQLSVL.

V is TRBV30 and J is TRBJ1-1; 11 positions match TRBD1. V lost 0 bases to trimming and J lost 6 bases; unmatched junction nucleotides: 3. This CDR3 has 14 residues. The germline V gene encodes CDR1 GTSNPN and CDR2 SVGIG (reference sequence). The CDR3 DNA sequence: TGTGCCTGGAGTGTAGGGACAGGGGGGGCTGAAGCTTTCTTT. Translating gives CAWSVGTGGAEAFF.

The chain recombines TRBV27 with TRBJ2-5; weak D call: TRBD2 (5 bases). This CDR3 is built from 18 residues. V was cut by 4 bases and J by 2 bases, with 23 bases left in between. Per the germline V gene, CDR1 is MNHEY and CDR2 is SMNVEV (reference sequence). CDR3 DNA: TGTGCCAGCAGTTCCATGTTTCGGTCAAGCGGTCTTCAAGAGACCCAGTACTTC. It encodes CASSSMFRSSGLQETQYF.

The rearrangement uses TRBV6-6 and TRBJ2-7; 11 bases fit TRBD1. There are 15 residues in the CDR3. The junction had 6 bases not matched to a gene; V was cut back by 5 bases and J by 3 bases. Per germline, CDR1 MNHNY and CDR2 SVGAGI (reference sequence). DNA of the CDR3: TGTGCCAGCAGTAACACCGGGACAGGGGGCTACGAGCAGTACTTC. It specifies CASSNTGTGGYEQYF.